This entry lists 11 T cell receptor beta chains sequenced from one sample in a study of T cells in tuberculosis. Assay: immunoSEQ multiplex PCR; the TCRdb copy retains only in-frame clones and omits some. Among approximately 46,000 clones listed, around 96% were seen once. Noted time point: new active TB diagnosis, blood taken before or within 7 days of starting treatment. The sequences come from PBMCs, collected at tuberculosis diagnosis. Receptors originate from an adult with tuberculosis.

J is TRBJ2-1 and V is TRBV11-3; TRBD2 agrees at 11 bases. The CDR3 runs to 15 residues. The V segment lost 3 bases and the J segment 7 bases; nucleotides outside the gene matches: 5. Per the germline V gene, CDR1 is SGHNT and CDR2 is YENEEA. CDR3 sequence: CASSFLAGGPNEQFF. The DNA of the CDR3 is TGTGCCAGCAGCTTTTTAGCGGGAGGGCCTAATGAGCAGTTCTTC.

The genes are TRBV13 and TRBJ2-1, with no clear D. V was clipped by 1 base and J by 9 bases, with 22 bases between them. The germline V gene has CDR1 PRHDT and CDR2 FYEKMQ (reference sequence). The CDR3 runs to 17 residues. Here the CDR3 reads CASSLVGSLTRVGEQFF. The CDR3 bases are TGTGCCAGCAGCTTAGTCGGTTCCCTGACTCGCGTCGGTGAGCAGTTCTTC.

The chain employs TRBV6-6 and TRBJ2-1; perhaps TRBD2 as D (6 bases). Germline V gives CDR1 MNHNY, CDR2 SVGAGI (reference sequence). V was clipped by 0 bases and J by 7 bases, with 10 bases between them. CDR3 size: 14 residues. The CDR3 bases are TGTGCCAGCAGTTACTCGCCGGGAGTTAATGAGCAGTTCTTC. Translating it yields CASSYSPGVNEQFF.

The rearrangement joins TRBV5-1 to TRBJ1-1; no definite D call. Germline V gene data show CDR1 as SGHRS and CDR2 as YFSETQ. CDR3 length: 13 amino acids. The V and J ends lost 0 bases and 2 bases respectively, with 5 bases between them. For the CDR3, the DNA is TGCGCCAGCAGCTTGGCAGGAAACACTGAAGCTTTCTTT. Protein product: CASSLAGNTEAFF.

The chain couples TRBV7-2 to TRBJ2-3; a possible D gene is TRBD2 (6 bases). The CDR3 loop spans 15 amino acids. The V gene lost 5 bases and the J gene lost 6 bases, with 18 bases spanning the gap. Germline V CDR1 and CDR2: SGHTA, FQGNSA. CDR3 in DNA: TGTGCCAGCAGCAAAGGGACTGGCGACGGGGATACGCAGTATTTT. Encoded protein: CASSKGTGDGDTQYF.

This rearrangement joins TRBV21-1 to TRBJ2-3; the D segment call TRBD1 is taken from the table without a DNA check. TRBV21-1 is tagged as a pseudogene. This CDR3 is 16 amino acids long. The CDR3 nucleotides are TGTGCCAGCAGACCGATAATTACAGTCATGCAAGATACGCAGTATTTT. Residues: CASRPIITVMQDTQYF.

The rearrangement links TRBV6-5 to TRBJ1-5; D might be TRBD1 (5 bases). With 6 bases removed from V and 7 bases from J, the gap between germline ends came to 19 bases. CDR3 length: 15 residues. Germline CDR1 reads MNHEY; CDR2 reads SVGAGI. CDR3 protein: CASSPTGRAKQPQHF. For the CDR3, the DNA is TGTGCCAGCAGCCCGACTGGCAGGGCGAAACAGCCCCAGCATTTT.

The chain uses TRBV10-2 and TRBJ2-7; unclear D gene. The ends were cut back, 3 bases at V and 3 bases at J, with 6 bases in the middle. The germline V gene has CDR1 WSHSY and CDR2 SAAADI. CDR3 length: 12 amino acids. The CDR3 sequence is CASSDVGYEQYF. The CDR3 nucleotides are TGCGCCAGCAGTGACGTCGGCTACGAGCAGTACTTC.

This clone showed up just a few times. This chain connects TRBV10-3 to TRBJ2-5; 12 nucleotides line up with TRBD2. J gave up 4 bases and V 4 bases, and 4 bases lay outside the gene matches. This CDR3 contains 15 residues. Germline loops: CDR1 ENHRY, CDR2 SYGVKD. The CDR3 spells CAISALAGGGETQYF. DNA for the CDR3: TGTGCCATCAGTGCACTAGCGGGAGGAGGAGAGACCCAGTACTTC.

The chain is built from TRBV6-6 and TRBJ2-7; 7 bases are shared with TRBD1. Per germline, CDR1 MNHNY and CDR2 SVGAGI (reference sequence). There are 13 residues in the CDR3. Losses at the gene ends were 11 bases for V and 4 bases for J; bases not matched to a gene: 11. CDR3 sequence (DNA): TGTGCCGTCTCTCTCGGGACAGCATACGAGCAGTACTTC. Its protein is CAVSLGTAYEQYF.

The genes are TRBV7-3 and TRBJ2-7; the match to TRBD2 covers 13 bases. This CDR3 comprises 18 residues. Trimming at V came to 2 bases and at J to 4 bases, leaving 11 bases not matched to a gene. Germline CDR1 and CDR2: SGHTA and FQGTGA. For the CDR3, the DNA is TGTGCCAGCAGCTTATATCCCCGGACTAGCGGGAGCTTGTACGAGCAGTACTTC. Its translation: CASSLYPRTSGSLYEQYF.